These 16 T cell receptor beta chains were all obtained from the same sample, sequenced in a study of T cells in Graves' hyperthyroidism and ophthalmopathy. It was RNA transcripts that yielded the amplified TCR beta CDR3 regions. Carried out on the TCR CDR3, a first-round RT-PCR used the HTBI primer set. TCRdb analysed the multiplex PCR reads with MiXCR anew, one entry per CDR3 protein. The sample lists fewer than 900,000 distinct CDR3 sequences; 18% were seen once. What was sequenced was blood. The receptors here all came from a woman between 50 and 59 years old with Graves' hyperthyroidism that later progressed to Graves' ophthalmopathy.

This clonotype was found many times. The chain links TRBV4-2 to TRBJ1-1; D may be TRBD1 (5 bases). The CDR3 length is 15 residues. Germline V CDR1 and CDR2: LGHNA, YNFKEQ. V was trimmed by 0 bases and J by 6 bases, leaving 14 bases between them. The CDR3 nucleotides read TGTGCCAGCAGCCAAGAGATAGGGACGAAATCTGAAGCTTTCTTT. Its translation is CASSQEIGTKSEAFF.

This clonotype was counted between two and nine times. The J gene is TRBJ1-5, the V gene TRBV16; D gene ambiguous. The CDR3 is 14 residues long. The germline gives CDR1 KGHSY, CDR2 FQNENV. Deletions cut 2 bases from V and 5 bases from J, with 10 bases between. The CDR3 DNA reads TGTGCCAGCAGCCAAACGGCGGGAGATCAGCCCCAGCATTTT. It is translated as CASSQTAGDQPQHF.

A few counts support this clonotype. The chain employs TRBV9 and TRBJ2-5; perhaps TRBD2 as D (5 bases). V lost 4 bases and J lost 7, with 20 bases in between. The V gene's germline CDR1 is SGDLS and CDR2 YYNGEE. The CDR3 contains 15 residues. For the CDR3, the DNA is TGTGCCAGCAGCCCAACGGACCGACCTGCGGGGACCCAGTACTTC. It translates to CASSPTDRPAGTQYF.

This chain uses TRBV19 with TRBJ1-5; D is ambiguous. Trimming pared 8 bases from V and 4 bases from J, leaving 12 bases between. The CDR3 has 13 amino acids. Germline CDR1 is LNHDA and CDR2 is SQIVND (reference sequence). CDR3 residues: CASRQVWNQPQHF. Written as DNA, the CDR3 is TGTGCCAGTCGTCAGGTTTGGAATCAGCCCCAGCATTTT.

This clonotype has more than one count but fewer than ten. CDR3 nucleotide sequence: TGTGCCAGTAGTATGGATGGACAGAGGAACACCGGGGAGCTGTTTTTT. This translates into CASSMDGQRNTGELFF. This chain uses TRBV19 with TRBJ2-2; tentative D call: TRBD1 (6 bases). CDR3 length equals 16 residues. V lost 3 bases to trimming and J lost 1 base, with 12 bases between them. Germline V gene sequence: CDR1 LNHDA, CDR2 SQIVND (reference sequence).

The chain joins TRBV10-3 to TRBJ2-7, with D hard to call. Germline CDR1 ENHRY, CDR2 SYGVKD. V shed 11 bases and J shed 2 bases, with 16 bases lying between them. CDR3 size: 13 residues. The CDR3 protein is CAVDRDGAYEQYF. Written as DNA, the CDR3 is TGTGCCGTAGATCGAGACGGAGCCTACGAGCAGTACTTC.

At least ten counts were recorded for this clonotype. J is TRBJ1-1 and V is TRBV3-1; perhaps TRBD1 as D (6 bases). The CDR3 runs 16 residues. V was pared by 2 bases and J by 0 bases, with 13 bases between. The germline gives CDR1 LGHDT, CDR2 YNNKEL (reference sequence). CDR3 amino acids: CASSQPGTILNTEAFF. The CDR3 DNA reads TGTGCCAGCAGCCAACCCGGGACAATCCTGAACACTGAAGCTTTCTTT.

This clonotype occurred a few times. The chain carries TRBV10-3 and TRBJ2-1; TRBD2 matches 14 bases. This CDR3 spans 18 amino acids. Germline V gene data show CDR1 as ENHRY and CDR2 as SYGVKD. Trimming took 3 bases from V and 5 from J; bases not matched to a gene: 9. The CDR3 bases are TGTGCCATCAGTGACGACGGGACTAGCGGGGGAAGTCACAATGAGCAGTTCTTC. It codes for CAISDDGTSGGSHNEQFF.

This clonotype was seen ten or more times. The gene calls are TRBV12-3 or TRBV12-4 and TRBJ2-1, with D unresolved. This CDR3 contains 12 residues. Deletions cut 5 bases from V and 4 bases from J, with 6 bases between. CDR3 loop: CASSTDYNEQFF. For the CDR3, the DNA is TGTGCCAGCAGTACGGATTACAATGAGCAGTTCTTC.

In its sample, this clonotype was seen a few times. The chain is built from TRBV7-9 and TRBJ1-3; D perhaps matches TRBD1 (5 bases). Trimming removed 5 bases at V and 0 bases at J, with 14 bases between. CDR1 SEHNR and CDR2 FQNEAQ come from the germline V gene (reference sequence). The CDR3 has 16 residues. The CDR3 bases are TGTGCCAGCAGCCCAAACCAGGGACTCTCTGGAAACACCATATATTTT. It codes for CASSPNQGLSGNTIYF.

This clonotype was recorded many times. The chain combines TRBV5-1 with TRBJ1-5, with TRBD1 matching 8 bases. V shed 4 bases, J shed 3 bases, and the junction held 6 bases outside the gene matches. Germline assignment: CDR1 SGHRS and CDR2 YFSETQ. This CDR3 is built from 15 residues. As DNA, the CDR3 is TGCGCCAGCAGCCTAGGGACAGGAGACAATCAGCCCCAGCATTTT. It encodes CASSLGTGDNQPQHF.

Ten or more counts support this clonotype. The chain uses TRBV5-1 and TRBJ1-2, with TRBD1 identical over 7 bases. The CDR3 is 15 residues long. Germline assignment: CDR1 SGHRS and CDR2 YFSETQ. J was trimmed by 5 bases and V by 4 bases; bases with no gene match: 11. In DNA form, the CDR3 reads TGCGCCAGCAGCCCGGGGGACAGCCCGGTTTATGGCTACACCTTC. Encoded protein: CASSPGDSPVYGYTF.

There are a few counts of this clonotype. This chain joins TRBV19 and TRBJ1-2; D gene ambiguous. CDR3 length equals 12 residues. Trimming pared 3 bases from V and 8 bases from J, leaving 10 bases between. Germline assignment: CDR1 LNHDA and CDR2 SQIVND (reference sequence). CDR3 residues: CASSIGLLGYTF. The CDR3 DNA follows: TGTGCCAGTAGTATCGGGCTGTTGGGCTACACCTTC.

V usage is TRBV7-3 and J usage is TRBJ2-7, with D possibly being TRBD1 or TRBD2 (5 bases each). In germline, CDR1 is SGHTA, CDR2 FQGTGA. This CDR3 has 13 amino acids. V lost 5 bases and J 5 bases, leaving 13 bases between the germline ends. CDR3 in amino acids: CASSQDLGDEQYF. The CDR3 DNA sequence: TGTGCCAGCAGCCAAGATCTGGGGGACGAGCAGTACTTC.

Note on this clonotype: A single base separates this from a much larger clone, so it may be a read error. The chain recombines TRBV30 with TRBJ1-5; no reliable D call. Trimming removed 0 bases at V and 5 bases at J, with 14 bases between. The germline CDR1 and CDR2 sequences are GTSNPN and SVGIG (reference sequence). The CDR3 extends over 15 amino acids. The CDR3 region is CAWSVGPTRDQPQHF. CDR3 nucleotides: TGTGCCTGGAGTGTAGGGCCGACAAGGGATCAGCCCCAGCATTTT.

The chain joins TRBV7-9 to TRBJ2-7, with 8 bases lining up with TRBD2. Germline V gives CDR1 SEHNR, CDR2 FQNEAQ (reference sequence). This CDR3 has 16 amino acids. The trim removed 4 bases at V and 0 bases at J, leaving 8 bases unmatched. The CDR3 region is CASSSDSGTNSYEQYF. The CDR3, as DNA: TGTGCCAGCAGCTCCGATAGCGGGACTAACTCCTACGAGCAGTACTTC.